The 12 T cell receptor beta chains below come from one sample, sequenced in a study of OX40 agonist ivuxolimab in advanced cancers. TCRdb's table, derived via immunoSEQ multiplex PCR, lists solely in-frame clones and lacks some. The top ten clones hold roughly 0.56% of a sample with 65,000 to 90,000 clones, approximately 90% of them seen once. The source material was CD4+ or CD8+ T cells sorted from blood, sampled in a trial of the OX40 agonist ivuxolimab. Every receptor here comes from an adult with an advanced solid tumor such as melanoma, head and neck, liver or kidney cancer.

The rearrangement uses TRBV7-3 and TRBJ2-3; D not resolved. This CDR3 has 13 residues. V lost 5 bases and J 2 bases, leaving 8 bases between the germline ends. Germline loops: CDR1 SGHTA, CDR2 FQGTGA. The CDR3 here is CASSPADTDTQYF. For the CDR3, the DNA is TGTGCCAGCAGCCCCGCCGACACAGATACGCAGTATTTT.

This clone occurred once. This sequence joins TRBV4-1 and TRBJ2-1; 13 bases fit TRBD2. CDR1 is MGHRA and CDR2 is YSYEKL in the germline V gene. The CDR3 runs to 14 residues. The V and J ends lost 4 bases and 13 bases, in that order; junction bases with no gene match: 7. The CDR3 loop reads CASSPPGLAGSQFF. The CDR3 DNA follows: TGCGCCAGCAGCCCACCGGGACTAGCGGGGTCCCAGTTCTTC.

The chain joins TRBV9 to TRBJ2-2, with 8 bases identical to TRBD1. The CDR3 loop spans 17 amino acids. In germline, CDR1 is SGDLS, CDR2 YYNGEE. V dropped 4 bases and J dropped 4; count of bases not matched to a gene: 12. CDR3 bases: TGTGCCAGCAGCCCCGGCGGGCAGGGGGCGCTCACCGGGGAGCTGTTTTTT. Its translation is CASSPGGQGALTGELFF.

Only one count was recorded for this clone. The CDR3 protein is CAWRAGGSYEQYF. CDR3 bases: TGTGCCTGGAGAGCGGGGGGCTCCTACGAGCAGTACTTC. The chain joins TRBV30 to TRBJ2-7; 9 positions match TRBD2. Trimming cost V 3 bases and J 0 bases; bases outside gene matches: 0. Germline V CDR1 and CDR2: GTSNPN, SVGIG (reference sequence). This CDR3 contains 13 residues.

The rearrangement uses TRBV28 and TRBJ2-5; TRBD1 matches at 7 bases. CDR3 length: 17 residues. Germline V lookup: CDR1 MDHEN, CDR2 SYDVKM. J gave up 5 bases and V 5 bases, and 17 bases lay outside the gene matches. The CDR3 loop reads CASSDIPGQRSGETQYF. Here the CDR3 DNA reads TGTGCCAGCAGTGACATACCGGGACAGAGGTCGGGGGAGACCCAGTACTTC.

J is TRBJ1-2 and V is TRBV19; 7 bases match TRBD1. Trimming at V came to 3 bases and at J to 1 base, leaving 11 bases not matched to a gene. The CDR3 contains 17 residues. Germline lookup yields CDR1 LNHDA and CDR2 SQIVND (reference sequence). The DNA of the CDR3 is TGTGCCAGTAGTATCATCCGGACAGGCTTCCTTAACTATGGCTACACCTTC. Translating gives CASSIIRTGFLNYGYTF.

The V call is TRBV21-1, the J call TRBJ2-5; the tabulated D call, TRBD2, remains unverified against the DNA. TRBV21-1 is a pseudogene. The CDR3 has 17 residues. As DNA, the CDR3 is TGTGCCAGCAGCAAAGGAGCGGGAGGGCCCCCTCAAGAGACCCAGTACTTC. Encoded protein: CASSKGAGGPPQETQYF.

The chain couples TRBV5-3 to TRBJ2-7, with a tentative D call TRBD2 (6 bases). TRBV5-3 is assigned to the ORF class and has an uncertain function. V was cut by 3 bases and J by 6 bases, with 19 bases left in between. The CDR3 length is 15 residues. The CDR3 nucleotides read TGTGCCAGAAGCTGGTCCCGGGACTGGTCTCGCGAGCAGTACTTC. Protein product: CARSWSRDWSREQYF.

This chain links TRBV27 with TRBJ2-3; D might be TRBD1 (5 bases). CDR3 length: 15 amino acids. Germline-derived CDR1 and CDR2 are MNHEY and SMNVEV (reference sequence). V dropped 6 bases and J dropped 2 bases, with 15 bases sitting between them. As DNA, the CDR3 is TGTGCCAGCAGGCAAGGGGCCGTATCCACAGATACGCAGTATTTT. Translating it yields CASRQGAVSTDTQYF.

The chain employs TRBV7-9 and TRBJ1-2; 10 positions agree with TRBD1. J was trimmed by 6 bases and V by 2 bases; bases with no gene match: 6. CDR3 length: 15 amino acids. Germline V gene sequence: CDR1 SEHNR, CDR2 FQNEAQ (reference sequence). DNA for the CDR3: TGTGCCAGCAGCTTATCCGGGACAGGGGTAAATGGCTACACCTTC. It codes for CASSLSGTGVNGYTF.

The chain employs TRBV25-1 and TRBJ1-2; D gene ambiguous. Germline lookup yields CDR1 MGHDK and CDR2 SYGVNS. V lost 2 bases, J lost 1 base, and 5 bases lay in between. The CDR3 extends over 13 amino acids. The CDR3: CASSERHNYGYTF. The CDR3 coding sequence is TGTGCCAGCAGTGAAAGGCATAACTATGGCTACACCTTC.

The chain joins TRBV2 to TRBJ2-1, with D possibly being TRBD2 (5 bases). The V end lost 2 bases, the J end lost 6 bases, and 11 bases lay between the germline ends. CDR1 is SNHLY and CDR2 is FYNNEI in the germline V gene. The CDR3 length is 14 residues. In DNA form, the CDR3 reads TGTGCCAGCAGTGAAACCCGGGGAACCAATGAGCAGTTCTTC. This translates into CASSETRGTNEQFF.